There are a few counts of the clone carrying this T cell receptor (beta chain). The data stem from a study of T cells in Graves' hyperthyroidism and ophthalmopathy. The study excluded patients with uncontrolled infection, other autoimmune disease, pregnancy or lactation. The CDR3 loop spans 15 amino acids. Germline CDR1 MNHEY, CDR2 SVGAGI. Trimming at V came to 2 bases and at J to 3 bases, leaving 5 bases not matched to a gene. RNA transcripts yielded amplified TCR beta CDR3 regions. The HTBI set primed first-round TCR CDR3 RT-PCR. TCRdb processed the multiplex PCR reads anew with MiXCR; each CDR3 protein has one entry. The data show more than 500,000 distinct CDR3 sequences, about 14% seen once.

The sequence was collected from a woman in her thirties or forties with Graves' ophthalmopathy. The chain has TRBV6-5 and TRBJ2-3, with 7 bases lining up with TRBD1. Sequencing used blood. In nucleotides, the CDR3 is TGTGCCAGCAGTTACCGACAGGGAAAAACAGATACGCAGTATTTT. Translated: CASSYRQGKTDTQYF.